A selection of T cell receptor beta chains follows, all from one sample in a study of blood T cell repertoires in COVID-19. The repertoire was sequenced with immunoSEQ multiplex PCR; TCRdb's copy has only in-frame clones and lacks some. The sample has approximately 110,000 clones; 85% are singletons. Sequencing was carried out using peripheral blood. These receptors were obtained from a human donor in a cohort sampled during active COVID-19. Both conserved end residues are part of each CDR3. Fields, in order: clone size, J gene, V gene, D gene, CDR3 DNA, CDR3 protein. The D gene is left open where the match is weak. Expanded clones get a size class; other rows say once, few or many, or leave the size out.

once,TRBJ2-5,TRBV19,-,TGTGCCAGTAGTGCCCACCCCCGGGACTCCTACCAAGAGACCCAGTACTTC,CASSAHPRDSYQETQYF
-,TRBJ1-6,TRBV6-2/TRBV6-3,-,TGTGCCAGCAGTCCAGGGAATTTACCGACACCCCTCCACTTT,CASSPGNLPTPLHF
-,TRBJ2-5,TRBV7-2,TRBD1,TGTGCCAGCAGCTTAGTGAACAGGGGCCTGGAGACCCAGTACTTC,CASSLVNRGLETQYF
-,TRBJ2-5,TRBV6-5,-,TGTGCCAGCAGACCCATAGGGGACACTCGGGAGACCCAGTACTTC,CASRPIGDTRETQYF
-,TRBJ2-1,TRBV21-1,-,TGTGCCAGCCGACATAACGGGACTAGCGATCGAAGTGAGCAGTTCTTC,CASRHNGTSDRSEQFF
-,TRBJ2-5,TRBV11-3,-,TGTGCCAGCTCGAGAGAGGACAGTGAGACCCAGTACTTC,CASSREDSETQYF
-,TRBJ2-3,TRBV7-3,TRBD1,TGTGCCAGCAGCCTGTGGACAGGGGCAGATACGCAGTATTTT,CASSLWTGADTQYF
-,TRBJ2-5,TRBV5-4,TRBD2,TGTGCCAGCAGCTTGGTGGCTAGCGGGGGCTTCTCGACCCAGTACTTC,CASSLVASGGFSTQYF
-,TRBJ2-1,TRBV30,-,TGTGCCTGGAGCCGCGGGGAGCGGCTATACAATGAGCAGTTCTTC,CAWSRGERLYNEQFF
-,TRBJ2-2,TRBV5-1,-,TGCGCCAGCAGTTCGACGGGTCCCGGGGAGCTGTTTTTT,CASSSTGPGELFF
once,TRBJ2-7,TRBV6-5,-,TGTGCCAGCAGTTATTCCCTCCTGAGGCACGAGCAGTACTTC,CASSYSLLRHEQYF
-,TRBJ1-1,TRBV27,-,TGTGCCAGCAGTTTATCCGGGGGAACCACTGAAGCTTTCTTT,CASSLSGGTTEAFF
-,TRBJ2-1,TRBV24-1,TRBD2,TGTGCCACCAGGGACGGACTAGGATCGAATGAGCAGTTCTTC,CATRDGLGSNEQFF
-,TRBJ1-4,TRBV25-1,-,TGTGCCAGCAGTGAAGGGGCGCGTGGTGAAAAACTGTTTTTT,CASSEGARGEKLFF
-,TRBJ2-3,TRBV5-4,-,TGTGCCAGCAGCTTGCGACCATCGGGGGATACGCAGTATTTT,CASSLRPSGDTQYF
once,TRBJ2-1,TRBV11-2,-,TGTGCCAGCAGCTTGTTTACCGGGGCCTACAATGAGCAGTTCTTC,CASSLFTGAYNEQFF
once,TRBJ1-2,TRBV6-2/TRBV6-3,TRBD1,TGTGCCAGCAGTTCCGGGACAGTCTATGGCTACACCTTC,CASSSGTVYGYTF
-,TRBJ1-2,TRBV9,-,TGTGCCAGCAGCGCACAGGGCTTAGCTCCATATGGCTACACCTTC,CASSAQGLAPYGYTF
once,TRBJ1-6,TRBV30,-,TGTGCCTGGAGTGTACAGGGTCCCCTCCACTTT,CAWSVQGPLHF
few,TRBJ2-7,TRBV7-9,-,TGTGCCAGCAGGTATACTAGTGGCGAGCAGTACTTC,CASRYTSGEQYF
-,TRBJ2-5,TRBV9,-,TGTGCCAGCAGCGTTAGCACCCAAGAGACCCAGTACTTC,CASSVSTQETQYF
-,TRBJ1-2,TRBV12-3/TRBV12-4,-,TGTGCCACCCGAACAGCTAACTATGGCTACACCTTC,CATRTANYGYTF
-,TRBJ1-4,TRBV5-1,-,TGCGCCAGCAGCCCGACAGGACATAATGAAAAACTGTTTTTT,CASSPTGHNEKLFF
-,TRBJ2-1,TRBV12-3/TRBV12-4,TRBD1,TGTGCCAGCAGTTTCGACAGGGGGAGTGAGCAGTTCTTC,CASSFDRGSEQFF
-,TRBJ2-7,TRBV19,-,TGTGCCAGTAGTATAGTAGACGGGAGCTCCTACGAGCAGTACTTC,CASSIVDGSSYEQYF
-,TRBJ2-3,TRBV7-3,-,TGTGCCAGCAGCCCCCTCGGGGACTCCACAGATACGCAGTATTTT,CASSPLGDSTDTQYF
-,TRBJ1-3,TRBV29-1,-,TGCAGCGTTTCTACTCCGAGCTCTGGAAACACCATATATTTT,CSVSTPSSGNTIYF
-,TRBJ2-5,TRBV6-5,-,TGTGCCAGCAAGAGGCAGAGTCAAGAGACCCAGTACTTC,CASKRQSQETQYF
-,TRBJ2-1,TRBV7-8,TRBD2,TGTGCCAGCTCTGTCGTAGGCGGGAGGGCCTCCTACAATGAGCAGTTCTTC,CASSVVGGRASYNEQFF